Following are 2 T cell receptor beta chains from one sample sequenced in a study of blood T cell repertoires in COVID-19. Data came from immunoSEQ multiplex PCR; TCRdb stores just in-frame clones and leaves some out. Here the sample spans under 150,000 clones, about 80% being singletons. Sequencing was done on a sample of peripheral blood. The receptor set was obtained from a human donor in a cohort sampled during active COVID-19.

The chain employs TRBV5-5 and TRBJ2-3, with TRBD2 matching 11 bases. The CDR3 has 17 amino acids. The germline CDR1 and CDR2 sequences are SGHKS and YYEKEE (reference sequence). The trim removed 2 bases at V and 2 bases at J, leaving 7 bases unmatched. The CDR3 DNA follows: TGTGCCAGCAGCTTCCTAGCGGGGGGCCCTTCCACAGATACGCAGTATTTT. Amino acids: CASSFLAGGPSTDTQYF.

The J gene is TRBJ1-1, the V gene TRBV20-1, with 9 bases that match TRBD1. Unmatched junction bases numbered 13, after V lost 3 bases and J lost 5 bases. CDR1 is DFQATT, CDR2 SNEGSKA, per germline (reference sequence). The CDR3 length is 16 residues. DNA for the CDR3: TGCAGTGCTAGTTTGCCCACAGGGGGCGCTGTGACTGAAGCTTTCTTT. It specifies CSASLPTGGAVTEAFF.